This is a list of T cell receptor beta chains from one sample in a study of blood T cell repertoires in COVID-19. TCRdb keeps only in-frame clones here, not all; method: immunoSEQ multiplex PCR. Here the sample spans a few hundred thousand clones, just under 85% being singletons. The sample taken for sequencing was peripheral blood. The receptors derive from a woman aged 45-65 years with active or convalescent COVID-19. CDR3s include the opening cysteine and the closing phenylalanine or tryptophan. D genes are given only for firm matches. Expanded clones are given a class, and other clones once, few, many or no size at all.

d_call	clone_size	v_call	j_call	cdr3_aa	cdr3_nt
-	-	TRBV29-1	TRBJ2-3	CSVLELTDTQYF	TGCAGCGTTCTGGAGCTCACAGATACGCAGTATTTT
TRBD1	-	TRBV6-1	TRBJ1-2	CASSDRYRGDYGYTF	TGTGCCAGCAGTGATAGATACAGGGGAGACTATGGCTACACCTTC
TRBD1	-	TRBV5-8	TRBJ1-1	CASSLARGTGGGYTEAFF	TGTGCCAGCAGCTTGGCCCGCGGGACAGGGGGCGGATACACTGAAGCTTTCTTT
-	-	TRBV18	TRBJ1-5	CASSPVHDSNQPQHF	TGTGCCAGCTCACCAGTACATGATAGCAATCAGCCCCAGCATTTT
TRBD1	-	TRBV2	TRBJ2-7	CASSTWTGNEQYF	TGTGCCAGCAGTACCTGGACAGGGAACGAGCAGTACTTC
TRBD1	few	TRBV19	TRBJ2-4	CASSTVAGGGNIQYF	TGTGCCAGTAGTACGGTAGCAGGGGGCGGAAACATTCAGTACTTC
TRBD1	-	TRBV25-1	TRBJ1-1	CASSMTGGLRTEAFF	TGTGCCAGCAGTATGACAGGGGGATTGAGGACTGAAGCTTTCTTT
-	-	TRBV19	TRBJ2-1	CASSIEWSLTTSNEQFF	TGTGCCAGTAGTATTGAATGGAGCCTTACCACCTCCAATGAGCAGTTCTTC
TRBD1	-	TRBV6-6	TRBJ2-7	CASRTTGGVVHEQYF	TGTGCCAGCAGGACGACAGGGGGCGTAGTCCACGAGCAGTACTTC
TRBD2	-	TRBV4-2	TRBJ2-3	CASSQQLAATDTQYF	TGTGCCAGCAGCCAGCAGCTAGCGGCCACAGATACGCAGTATTTT
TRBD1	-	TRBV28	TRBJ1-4	CASSLRDRVNRDEKLFF	TGTGCCAGCAGTTTGAGGGACAGGGTGAATAGGGATGAAAAACTGTTTTTT
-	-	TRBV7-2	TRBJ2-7	CASSLMTGTSYEQYF	TGTGCCAGCAGCTTGATGACAGGTACCTCCTACGAGCAGTACTTC
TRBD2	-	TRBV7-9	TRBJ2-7	CASSFTSGTYEQYF	TGTGCCAGCAGTTTTACTAGCGGCACCTACGAGCAGTACTTC
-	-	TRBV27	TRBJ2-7	CASSLSSGFYEQYF	TGTGCCAGCAGTTTATCGTCAGGTTTCTACGAGCAGTACTTC
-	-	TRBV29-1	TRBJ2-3	CSVARAVGGLGSTQYF	TGCAGCGTTGCGCGGGCCGTCGGGGGTCTGGGGAGTACGCAGTATTTT